The present T cell receptor (beta chain) was sequenced within a study of identical twins. The V gene's germline CDR1 is DFQATT and CDR2 SNEGSKA (reference sequence). The CDR3 covers 19 residues. V shed 0 bases and J 3 bases; nucleotides not matched to a gene: 9. TCRdb used MiXCR to reprocess the 5' RACE reads, holding one entry per CDR3 protein. The repertoire holds about 290,000 distinct CDR3 sequences, with 8% to 9.5% as singletons. These sequences were also reported in another study, on yellow fever vaccine responses in identical twins. Per that paper: Vaccine-induced T cell responses in twins were reportedly observed to appear partly convergent, partly personalized.

The sequencing input was CD8+ T cells sorted from blood. The clonotype originates from a woman aged 18-29 years in good health. The chain has TRBV20-1 and TRBJ2-1; TRBD2 matches at 15 bases. CDR3 protein: CSARDASGLAGGLYNEQFF. CDR3 DNA: TGCAGTGCTAGAGACGCTAGCGGACTAGCGGGAGGGCTCTACAATGAGCAGTTCTTC.